This T cell receptor (beta chain) comes out of a study of CD4 T cells in relation to SARS-CoV-2 and coronaviruses. The wider study: TCR beta CDR3s were sequenced after approximately ten-day antigen culture of PBMCs.

To note about this clone: Its antigen remains unknown.

Notes on the study in general: The cross-reactivity analysis covered only spike protein, not other viral proteins.

Unexposed donor CD4+ T cells date from 2011-2018, before the COVID-19 pandemic. After nine to ten days of culture, CD4+ T cells were isolated. Cells permitting, SARS-CoV-2 S/N and four cold-coronavirus spikes were tested on unexposed-donor CD4+ T cells. Generated by immunoSEQ multiplex PCR, the TCRdb table keeps only in-frame clones and is missing some. The sample yields 20,000 to 25,000 clones, 60% to 85% seen once. This sequence was found in a human donor in good health. The sequencing input was CD4+ T cells from PBMCs, cultured in vitro.

DNA for the CDR3: TGTGCCAGCAGCTTAGCAACTCAGGGGACCGATACGCAGTATTTT. Translation gives CASSLATQGTDTQYF. This sequence joins TRBV7-6 and TRBJ2-3, with D perhaps matching TRBD1 (6 bases). Germline V gene sequence: CDR1 SGHVS, CDR2 FNYEAQ. The CDR3 loop spans 15 amino acids. The V end lost 0 bases, the J end lost 6 bases, and 13 bases lay between the germline ends.